The 18 T cell receptor beta chains given below trace back to one sample, sequenced in a study of blood T cell repertoires in COVID-19 (dated by TCRdb to the early 2020s). Library preparation was by the immunoSEQ multiplex PCR assay. Entries here come from immuneACCESS through TCRdb and include only in-frame sequences with V and J called. Some clones fail to appear in such tables; in the studies checked, an unresolved V gene covers under half of the shortfall, and the cause of the remainder is unknown. The sample has over 200,000 clones on record, 70% to 90% of them singletons. The ten largest clones add up to more than 10% of the sample. The sample taken for sequencing was peripheral blood. The receptors were sampled from a woman aged 18-29 years who had recovered from COVID-19.

The gene calls are TRBV9 and TRBJ2-7, with 7 bases that match TRBD1. This CDR3 is built from 13 residues. J lost 3 bases, V lost 4 bases, and 4 bases had no gene match. From germline, CDR1 is SGDLS and CDR2 YYNGEE. The CDR3 sequence is CASSRDRDYEQYF. The CDR3 nucleotides read TGTGCCAGCAGCCGGGACAGAGACTACGAGCAGTACTTC.

This clone was seen only a few times. The J gene is TRBJ1-6, the V gene TRBV6-2 or TRBV6-3; D is ambiguous. Germline V gene lookup returns CDR1 MNHEY and CDR2 SVGEGT. The CDR3 has 15 residues. The V and J ends lost 2 bases and 3 bases respectively, with 8 bases between them. Here the CDR3 reads CASSYGGNYNSPLHF. Here the CDR3 DNA reads TGTGCCAGCAGTTACGGCGGGAACTATAATTCACCCCTCCACTTT.

The V gene is TRBV30, the J gene TRBJ2-7, with a weak D call TRBD2 (6 bases). The CDR3 extends over 13 amino acids. Germline lookup yields CDR1 GTSNPN and CDR2 SVGIG (reference sequence). Trimming took off 8 bases at V and 3 bases at J, with 17 bases between the two ends. The DNA of the CDR3 is TGTGCCCTTAGCGGCAATCGGCGCTACGAGCAGTACTTC. Residues: CALSGNRRYEQYF. Combining the CDR3 with reference TRBV30 and TRBJ2-7 gives the whole variable domain SQTIHQWPATLVQPVGSPLSLECTVEGTSNPNLYWYRQAAGRGLQLLFYSVGIGQISSEVPQNLSASRPQDRQFILSSKKLLLSDSGFYLCALSGNRRYEQYFGPGTRLTVT.

The table lists this clone with a few counts. The chain couples TRBV7-9 to TRBJ1-2, with TRBD1 identical over 7 bases. The CDR3 has 15 amino acids. Germline CDR1 SEHNR, CDR2 FQNEAQ (reference sequence). The V and J ends lost 5 bases and 0 bases, in that order; junction bases with no gene match: 6. The CDR3 protein is CASSQTGTSNYGYTF. The CDR3 DNA reads as TGTGCCAGCAGCCAGACAGGGACTTCTAACTATGGCTACACCTTC.

The chain carries TRBV5-5 and TRBJ2-5, with a weak D call TRBD2 (5 bases). V was shortened by 4 bases and J by 4 bases, with 14 bases between the two germline ends. CDR3 length: 14 residues. Germline V CDR1 and CDR2: SGHKS, YYEKEE (reference sequence). The chain's CDR3 is CASSEGVTLETQYF. CDR3 in DNA: TGTGCCAGCAGCGAGGGAGTGACCTTAGAGACCCAGTACTTC.

This sequence joins TRBV19 and TRBJ2-1; no clear D. This CDR3 is 14 amino acids long. Trimming removed 1 base from V and 10 bases from J, with 14 bases in between. Germline V gene data show CDR1 as LNHDA and CDR2 as SQIVND (reference sequence). The CDR3 spells CASSIVLGFREQFF. CDR3 DNA: TGTGCCAGTAGTATAGTTTTGGGCTTCAGGGAGCAGTTCTTC. Variable domain in full (rest from reference TRBV19 and TRBJ2-1): DGGITQSPKYLFRKEGQNVTLSCEQNLNHDAMYWYRQDPGQGLRLIYYSQIVNDFQKGDIAEGYSVSREKKESFPLTVTSAQKNPTAFYLCASSIVLGFREQFFGPGTRLTVL.

The rearrangement uses TRBV6-2 or TRBV6-3 and TRBJ2-2, with D perhaps matching TRBD2 (6 bases). This CDR3 contains 17 residues. The ends were cut back, 2 bases at V and 0 bases at J, with 13 bases in the middle. Germline V gene sequence: CDR1 MNHEY, CDR2 SVGEGT. CDR3 protein: CASSYAAGRANTGELFF. The CDR3 DNA sequence: TGTGCCAGCAGTTACGCAGCGGGTAGAGCGAACACCGGGGAGCTGTTTTTT.

CDR3 protein: CASSYSEGEQYF. The CDR3, as DNA: TGTGCCAGCAGTTACTCGGAGGGGGAGCAGTACTTC. The chain joins TRBV6-5 to TRBJ2-7, with TRBD2 as a possible D gene (6 bases). V gave up 0 bases and J gave up 7 bases, with 7 bases separating them. The CDR3 runs to 12 residues. Germline CDR1 reads MNHEY; CDR2 reads SVGAGI.

The chain has TRBV19 and TRBJ2-1; 9 bases map to TRBD2. With 7 bases clipped from V and 2 bases from J, the junction kept 6 bases outside the gene matches. There are 15 residues in the CDR3. Germline lookup yields CDR1 LNHDA and CDR2 SQIVND (reference sequence). The CDR3 bases are TGTGCCAGTAACCGGGCGGGAGGGACCTACAATGAGCAGTTCTTC. It encodes CASNRAGGTYNEQFF.

The chain employs TRBV2 and TRBJ1-1; D call uncertain. This CDR3 has 12 residues. Germline V CDR1 and CDR2: SNHLY, FYNNEI. Trimming cost V 10 bases and J 1 base, with 10 bases left between them. The CDR3: CAIPTGNTEAFF. The CDR3 DNA is TGTGCCATACCGACGGGGAACACTGAAGCTTTCTTT.

This clone has a single count. V gene TRBV15 combines with J gene TRBJ1-5; D is uncertain. This CDR3 is 13 amino acids long. Germline lookup yields CDR1 LNHNV and CDR2 YYDKDF (reference sequence). V lost 4 bases to trimming and J lost 2 bases, with 6 bases between them. The CDR3 coding sequence is TGTGCCACCAGCATGGCCGGCAATCAGCCCCAGCATTTT. This sequence encodes CATSMAGNQPQHF.

This chain joins TRBV20-1 and TRBJ2-5; maybe TRBD1 (5 bases). The CDR3 is made up of 12 amino acids. V was shortened by 3 bases and J by 5 bases, with 10 bases between the two germline ends. Germline lookup yields CDR1 DFQATT and CDR2 SNEGSKA (reference sequence). The DNA of the CDR3 is TGCAGTGCTAGTGTGGCAGGGGAGACCCAGTACTTC. It yields the protein CSASVAGETQYF.

V gene TRBV21-1 combines with J gene TRBJ2-1; the tabulated D call, TRBD1, remains unverified against the DNA. TRBV21-1 has pseudogene status. This CDR3 spans 13 amino acids. The CDR3 reads CASSKIGRTVRFF. CDR3 nucleotides: TGTGCCAGCAGCAAAATAGGAAGAACAGTACGGTTCTTC.

The DNA for the CDR3 is TGTGCCAGCAGCTTAGTAGGAGTGCAGGGTAGGGAAGACGAGCAGTACTTC. It is translated as CASSLVGVQGREDEQYF. The rearrangement links TRBV7-6 to TRBJ2-7; a weak D match, TRBD1 (5 bases). Per germline, CDR1 SGHVS and CDR2 FNYEAQ. The germline V and J ends were trimmed by 1 base and 5 bases, with 21 bases remaining between them. The CDR3 is 17 residues long. The variable domain in full, with the rest retrieved from reference TRBV7-6 and TRBJ2-7, is GAGVSQSPRYKVTKRGQDVALRCDPISGHVSLYWYRQALGQGPEFLTYFNYEAQQDKSGLPNDRFSAERPEGSISTLTIQRTEQRDSAMYRCASSLVGVQGREDEQYFGPGTRLTVT.

The chain links TRBV15 to TRBJ2-7, with a tentative D call TRBD2 (6 bases). The length of the CDR3 is 16 residues. In germline, CDR1 is LNHNV, CDR2 YYDKDF (reference sequence). Trimming pared 3 bases from V and 6 bases from J, leaving 21 bases between. DNA of the CDR3: TGTGCCACCAGCAGGTCCCCCGGAGGGGCTTATGGCGAGCAGTACTTC. It encodes CATSRSPGGAYGEQYF.

As concerns this clone: In the same sample, other DNA sequences code for this CDR3. This chain uses TRBV30 with TRBJ2-7; 7 bases line up with TRBD1. Trimming at V came to 3 bases and at J to 0 bases, leaving 2 bases not matched to a gene. This CDR3 is 13 amino acids long. The V gene's germline CDR1 is GTSNPN and CDR2 SVGIG (reference sequence). Here the CDR3 reads CAWSRDSSYEQYF. Written as DNA, the CDR3 is TGTGCCTGGAGCCGGGACAGCTCCTACGAGCAGTACTTC. The full variable domain, rest sourced from reference TRBV30 and TRBJ2-7, is SQTIHQWPATLVQPVGSPLSLECTVEGTSNPNLYWYRQAAGRGLQLLFYSVGIGQISSEVPQNLSASRPQDRQFILSSKKLLLSDSGFYLCAWSRDSSYEQYFGPGTRLTVT.

This sequence joins TRBV4-3 and TRBJ1-3; TRBD1 is a possible D gene (6 bases). V was clipped by 0 bases and J by 0 bases, with 9 bases between them. This CDR3 is built from 16 residues. Germline CDR1 and CDR2: LGHNA and YSLEER. The CDR3 bases are TGCGCCAGCAGCCAAGAGCGGACAGACTCTGGAAACACCATATATTTT. Translated, it gives CASSQERTDSGNTIYF.

This rearrangement joins TRBV21-1 to TRBJ1-1. TRBV21-1 constitutes a pseudogene. CDR3 length equals 17 residues. CDR3 in DNA: TGTGCCAGCAGCACCTCTGATTTTTACCCTATGAACACTGAAGCTTTCTTT. Translation gives CASSTSDFYPMNTEAFF.